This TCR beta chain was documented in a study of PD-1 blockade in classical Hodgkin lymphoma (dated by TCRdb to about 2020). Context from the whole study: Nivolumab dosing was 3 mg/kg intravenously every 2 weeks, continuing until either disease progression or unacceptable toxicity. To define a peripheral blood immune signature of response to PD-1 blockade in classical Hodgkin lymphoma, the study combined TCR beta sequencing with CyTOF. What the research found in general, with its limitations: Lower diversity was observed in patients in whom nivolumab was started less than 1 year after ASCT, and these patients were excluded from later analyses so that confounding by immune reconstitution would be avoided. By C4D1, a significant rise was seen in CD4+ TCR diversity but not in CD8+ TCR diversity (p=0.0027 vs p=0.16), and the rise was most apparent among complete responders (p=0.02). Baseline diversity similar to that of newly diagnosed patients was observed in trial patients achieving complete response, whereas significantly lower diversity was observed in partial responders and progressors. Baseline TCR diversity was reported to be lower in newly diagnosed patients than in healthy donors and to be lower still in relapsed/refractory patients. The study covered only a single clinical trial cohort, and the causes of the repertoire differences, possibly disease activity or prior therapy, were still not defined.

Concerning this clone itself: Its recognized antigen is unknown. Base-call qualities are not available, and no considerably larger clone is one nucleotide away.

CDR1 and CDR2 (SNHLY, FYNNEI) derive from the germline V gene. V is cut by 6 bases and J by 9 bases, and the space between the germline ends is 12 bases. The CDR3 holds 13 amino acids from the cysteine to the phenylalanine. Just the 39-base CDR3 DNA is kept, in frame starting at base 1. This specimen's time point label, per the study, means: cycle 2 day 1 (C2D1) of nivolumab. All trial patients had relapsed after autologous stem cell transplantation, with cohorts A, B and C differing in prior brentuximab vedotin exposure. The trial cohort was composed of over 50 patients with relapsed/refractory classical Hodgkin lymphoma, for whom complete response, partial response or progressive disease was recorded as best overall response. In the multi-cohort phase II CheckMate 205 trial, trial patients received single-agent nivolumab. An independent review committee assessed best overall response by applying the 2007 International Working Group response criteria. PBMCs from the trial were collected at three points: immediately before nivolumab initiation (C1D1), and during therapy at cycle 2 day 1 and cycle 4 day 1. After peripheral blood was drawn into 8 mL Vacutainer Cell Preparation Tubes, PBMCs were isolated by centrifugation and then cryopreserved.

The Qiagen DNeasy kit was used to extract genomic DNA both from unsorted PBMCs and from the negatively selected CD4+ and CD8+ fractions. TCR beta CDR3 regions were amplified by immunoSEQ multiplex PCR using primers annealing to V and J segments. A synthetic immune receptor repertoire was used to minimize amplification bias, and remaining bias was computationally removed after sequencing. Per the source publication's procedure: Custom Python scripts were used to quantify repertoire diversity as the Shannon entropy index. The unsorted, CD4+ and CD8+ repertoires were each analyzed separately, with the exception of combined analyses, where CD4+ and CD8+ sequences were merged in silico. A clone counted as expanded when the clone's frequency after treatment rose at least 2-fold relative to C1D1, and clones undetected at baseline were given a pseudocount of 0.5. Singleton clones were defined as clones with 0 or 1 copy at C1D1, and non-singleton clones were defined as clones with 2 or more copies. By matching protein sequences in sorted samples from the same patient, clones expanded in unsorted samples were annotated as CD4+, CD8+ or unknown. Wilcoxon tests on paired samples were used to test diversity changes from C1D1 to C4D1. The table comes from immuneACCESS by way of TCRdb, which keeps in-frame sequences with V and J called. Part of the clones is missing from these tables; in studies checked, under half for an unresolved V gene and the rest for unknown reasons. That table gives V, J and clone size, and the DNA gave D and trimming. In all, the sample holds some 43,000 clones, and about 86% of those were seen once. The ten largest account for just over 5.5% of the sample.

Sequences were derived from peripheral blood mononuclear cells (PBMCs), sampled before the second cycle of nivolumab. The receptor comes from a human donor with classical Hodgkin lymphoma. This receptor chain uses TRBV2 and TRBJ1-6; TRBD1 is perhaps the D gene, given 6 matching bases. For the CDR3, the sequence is CASSKGGGSPLHF. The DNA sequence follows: TGTGCCAGCAGCAAGGGGGGGGGTTCACCCCTCCACTTT.